A selection of T cell receptor beta chains follows, all from one sample in a study of cytomegalovirus exposure and HLA in healthy donors. Profiling relied on immunoSEQ multiplex PCR, and the TCRdb table lists in-frame clones only, not all of them. The profile shows 220,000 or so clones, 75% to 90% of them singletons. The sample was PBMCs. The receptors were gathered from a woman aged 40 to 55 in good health and CMV-seronegative. Both conserved end residues are part of each CDR3. Fields, in order: J gene, V gene, CDR3 length, D gene, clone size, CDR3 protein, CDR3 DNA. The D gene is left open where the match is weak. Clone size appears in some rows only: once, few, many, or a class for an expanded clone.

TRBJ2-7 TRBV11-2 17 - - CASSLSSVTLPSSEQYF TGTGCCAGCAGCTTAAGTTCGGTAACGCTCCCCTCAAGTGAGCAGTACTTC
TRBJ1-1 TRBV5-1 15 - - CASSLGGRMNTEAFF TGCGCCAGCAGCTTGGGCGGCAGAATGAACACTGAAGCTTTCTTT
TRBJ2-1 TRBV2 15 TRBD1 - CASRAEQGAWNEQFF TGTGCCAGCAGGGCTGAACAGGGGGCTTGGAATGAGCAGTTCTTC
TRBJ2-1 TRBV10-3 16 TRBD2 once CAIRTSLAGAANEQFF TGTGCCATCAGGACCTCTTTAGCGGGGGCCGCCAATGAGCAGTTCTTC
TRBJ2-7 TRBV27 15 TRBD2 - CASSAYGTSGVEQYF TGTGCCAGCAGTGCATATGGGACTAGCGGAGTCGAGCAGTACTTC
TRBJ1-2 TRBV7-2 17 TRBD1 - CASSRRTGGTYNYGYTF TGTGCCAGCAGCCGTAGGACAGGGGGCACTTATAACTATGGCTACACCTTC
TRBJ1-2 TRBV29-1 11 - - CSVGHNYGYTF TGCAGCGTCGGACATAACTATGGCTACACCTTC
TRBJ1-1 TRBV5-5 15 - - CASSGDPVMNTEAFF TGTGCCAGCAGCGGAGATCCGGTAATGAACACTGAAGCTTTCTTT
TRBJ2-7 TRBV10-1 15 - - CASSESTGFLNEQYF TGCGCCAGCAGTGAGTCGACTGGATTCCTCAACGAGCAGTACTTC
TRBJ1-1 TRBV7-9 13 - once CASSSGPLTEAFF TGTGCCAGCAGCAGCGGACCACTCACTGAAGCTTTCTTT
TRBJ2-1 TRBV9 15 TRBD2 - CASSRSGLGYNEQFF TGTGCCAGCTCCCGGAGCGGACTAGGGTACAATGAGCAGTTCTTC
TRBJ2-1 TRBV10-3 16 TRBD2 - CAISDSTSGRYNEQFF TGTGCCATCAGTGACTCGACTAGCGGGAGATACAATGAGCAGTTCTTC
TRBJ2-2 TRBV13 13 - - CASSSRLAGELFF TGTGCCAGCAGCTCGCGTCTTGCCGGGGAGCTGTTTTTT
TRBJ2-1 TRBV19 13 - - CASSTDSRNEQFF TGTGCCAGTAGTACGGACAGCCGCAATGAGCAGTTCTTC
TRBJ1-2 TRBV5-1 12 - - CASSLEYQGYTF TGCGCCAGCAGCTTGGAGTATCAGGGCTACACCTTC
TRBJ2-7 TRBV28 16 TRBD2 once CASSSPGLAGTYEQYF TGTGCCAGCAGCTCCCCGGGACTAGCGGGCACCTACGAGCAGTACTTC
TRBJ2-5 TRBV9 15 TRBD2 few CASNRLAGSQETQYF TGTGCCAGCAACCGACTAGCGGGATCACAAGAGACCCAGTACTTC
TRBJ2-6 TRBV5-6 15 - - CASSLAGDGANVLTF TGTGCCAGCAGCTTGGCGGGGGATGGGGCCAACGTCCTGACTTTC
TRBJ2-5 TRBV2 19 TRBD2 - CASSDPTGTSGSVQETQYF TGTGCCAGCAGCGACCCAACCGGGACTAGCGGGAGTGTCCAAGAGACCCAGTACTTC
TRBJ1-1 TRBV4-1 14 TRBD1 - CASSRQTGDTEAFF TGCGCCAGCAGCCGCCAAACAGGGGACACTGAAGCTTTCTTT
TRBJ2-1 TRBV7-9 16 - - CASSPTRRRAYNEQFF TGTGCCAGCAGCCCTACCCGACGGCGGGCATACAATGAGCAGTTCTTC
TRBJ2-7 TRBV7-9 14 TRBD1 - CASSSRTGSYEQYF TGTGCCAGCAGCTCAAGGACAGGGAGCTACGAGCAGTACTTC
TRBJ2-1 TRBV15 16 - - CATSREGRLGDNEQFF TGTGCCACCAGCAGAGAGGGGAGACTAGGGGACAATGAGCAGTTCTTC
TRBJ2-1 TRBV15 16 TRBD2 - CATRKVAGGSYNEQFF TGTGCCACCCGAAAGGTAGCGGGAGGCTCCTACAATGAGCAGTTCTTC
TRBJ2-7 TRBV5-1 16 TRBD1 - CASSLDRGGRTYEQYF TGCGCCAGCAGCCTCGACAGGGGGGGTAGGACCTACGAGCAGTACTTC
TRBJ2-3 TRBV19 15 TRBD1 - CASSNRQGGTDTQYF TGTGCCAGTAGTAACCGACAGGGAGGCACAGATACGCAGTATTTT
TRBJ1-2 TRBV11-2 12 - - CASSLDGAGSTF TGTGCCAGCAGCTTAGATGGGGCAGGGTCTACCTTC
TRBJ2-1 TRBV5-6 11 - - CASSRGAEQFF TGTGCCAGCAGTCGGGGGGCTGAGCAGTTCTTC